Included here is one T cell receptor beta chain sequence, with context. The table came from immunoSEQ multiplex PCR; TCRdb's copy has only in-frame clones and leaves some out. Here the sample spans some 150,000 clones, 84% being singletons. The sample belongs to a study of blood T cell repertoires in COVID-19. The sequence was obtained from a man aged 50-59 years who had recovered from COVID-19. The sample taken for sequencing was PBMCs or T cells enriched from blood (not recorded which).

The CDR3 region has the DNA TGCGCCAGCAGCGGTAGCGGGGGCGATCAAGATACGCAGTATTTT. It encodes CASSGSGGDQDTQYF. The J gene is TRBJ2-3, the V gene TRBV5-1; TRBD2 matches at 9 bases. The CDR3 loop spans 15 amino acids. After removal of 4 bases from V and 5 bases from J, the junction contained 8 bases not matched to a gene. CDR1 is SGHRS and CDR2 is YFSETQ in the germline V gene.